This T cell receptor (beta chain) was observed in a study of T cells in Graves' hyperthyroidism and ophthalmopathy. Stability of Graves' hyperthyroidism was defined as absent ophthalmopathy progression within 18 months. Findings and limits, study-wide: Most expanded thyroid clonotypes above 0.001 also appeared in blood.

In germline, CDR1 is SGHAT, CDR2 FQDESV (reference sequence). This CDR3 region has 14 residues. Turning to this clonotype: As yet, its antigen is unknown. An end of the junction does not agree with germline; a read error may underlie this.

The investigators amplified TCR beta CDR3 regions from RNA transcripts. Initially, a first-round RT-PCR of the TCR CDR3 employed the HTBI primer set. One entry per CDR3 protein, called by TCRdb with MiXCR from the multiplex PCR reads. The sample contains some 800,000 distinct CDR3 sequences, 38% of which appear only once. The TCR sequence derives from a man between 18 and 29 years old with Graves' hyperthyroidism. This chain uses TRBV11-1 with TRBJ1-6; 10 bases map to TRBD1. The sample was blood. DNA of the CDR3: TGTGCCAGCAGCCGGACAGGGGGTAATTCACCCCCCCACTTT. Amino acids: CASSRTGGNSPPHF.